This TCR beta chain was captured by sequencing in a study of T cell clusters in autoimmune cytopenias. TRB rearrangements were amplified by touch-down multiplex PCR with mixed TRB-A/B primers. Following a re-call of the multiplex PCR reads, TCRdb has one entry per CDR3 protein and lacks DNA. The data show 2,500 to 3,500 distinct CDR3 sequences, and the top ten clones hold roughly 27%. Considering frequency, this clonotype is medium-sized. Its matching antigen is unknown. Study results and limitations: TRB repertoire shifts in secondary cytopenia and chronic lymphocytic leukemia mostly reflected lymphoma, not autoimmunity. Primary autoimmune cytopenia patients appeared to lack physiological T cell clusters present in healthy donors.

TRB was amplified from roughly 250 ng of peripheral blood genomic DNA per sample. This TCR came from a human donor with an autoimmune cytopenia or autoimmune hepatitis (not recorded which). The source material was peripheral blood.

CDR3 sequence: CASHLGGSKGEQYF. V gene TRBV27 combines with J gene TRBJ2-7; with no DNA, the TCRdb D assignment of TRBD1 cannot be verified. The V gene's germline CDR1 is MNHEY and CDR2 SMNVEV (reference sequence). The CDR3 totals 14 residues.